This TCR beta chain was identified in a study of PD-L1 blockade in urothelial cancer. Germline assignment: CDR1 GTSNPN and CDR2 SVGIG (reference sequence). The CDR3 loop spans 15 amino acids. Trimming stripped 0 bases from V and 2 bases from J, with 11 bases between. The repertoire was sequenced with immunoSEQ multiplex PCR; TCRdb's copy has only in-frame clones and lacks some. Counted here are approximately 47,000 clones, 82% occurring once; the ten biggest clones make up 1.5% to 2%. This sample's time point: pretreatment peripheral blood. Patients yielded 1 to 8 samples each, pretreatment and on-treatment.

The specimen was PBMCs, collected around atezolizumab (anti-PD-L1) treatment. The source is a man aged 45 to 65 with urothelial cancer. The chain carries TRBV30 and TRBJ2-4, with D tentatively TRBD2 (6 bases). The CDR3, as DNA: TGTGCCTGGAGTGTACGGCGGGGTTCCAAAAACATTCAGTACTTC. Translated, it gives CAWSVRRGSKNIQYF.